The 12 T cell receptor beta chains below all came from one sample that was sequenced in a study of blood T cell repertoires in COVID-19. The protocol was immunoSEQ multiplex PCR, while the TCRdb copy is restricted to in-frame clones and leaves out a portion. The sample consists of some 360,000 clones, 88% of them appearing once. The sample was PBMCs or T cells enriched from blood (not recorded which). These receptors were collected from a woman in her thirties who had been exposed to COVID-19.

The chain employs TRBV24-1 and TRBJ2-1; 7 nucleotides match TRBD1. The germline V gene encodes CDR1 KGHDR and CDR2 SFDVKD. J lost 6 bases, V lost 0 bases, and 4 bases had no gene match. The CDR3 is made up of 15 amino acids. The CDR3 DNA reads TGTGCCACCAGTGATTTGGTGCCAGGGGGCAATGAGCAGTTCTTC. Translated: CATSDLVPGGNEQFF.

This chain joins TRBV7-3 and TRBJ2-3; 9 bases align to TRBD2. Losses at the gene ends were 2 bases for V and 5 bases for J; bases not matched to a gene: 11. This CDR3 is 17 amino acids long. Per germline, CDR1 SGHTA and CDR2 FQGTGA. Here the CDR3 reads CASSLFQLAGRGDTQYF. In DNA, the CDR3 is TGTGCCAGCAGCTTATTTCAGCTAGCGGGAAGGGGAGATACGCAGTATTTT.

J is TRBJ2-2 and V is TRBV19, with 7 bases identical to TRBD2. The CDR3 is 14 amino acids. Unmatched junction bases numbered 4, after V lost 4 bases and J lost 5 bases. The germline V gene encodes CDR1 LNHDA and CDR2 SQIVND (reference sequence). CDR3 loop: CASSTAGGTGELFF. CDR3 nucleotides: TGTGCCAGTAGTACGGCCGGGGGGACCGGGGAGCTGTTTTTT. Supplemented by reference TRBV19 and TRBJ2-2, the full variable domain reads DGGITQSPKYLFRKEGQNVTLSCEQNLNHDAMYWYRQDPGQGLRLIYYSQIVNDFQKGDIAEGYSVSREKKESFPLTVTSAQKNPTAFYLCASSTAGGTGELFFGEGSRLTVL.

The V call is TRBV14, the J call TRBJ2-7; 10 positions agree with TRBD2. The CDR3 is made up of 18 amino acids. Germline values: CDR1 SGHDN, CDR2 FVKESK. V was clipped by 1 base and J by 0 bases; unmatched bases: 9. CDR3 sequence: CASSQGASGSQFSYEQYF. The CDR3 bases are TGTGCCAGCAGCCAAGGTGCTAGCGGGAGCCAGTTCTCCTACGAGCAGTACTTC.

This rearrangement joins TRBV15 to TRBJ2-7; 11 bases line up with TRBD2. Unmatched junction bases numbered 9, after V lost 3 bases and J lost 2 bases. CDR1 LNHNV and CDR2 YYDKDF come from the germline V gene (reference sequence). The CDR3 has 17 amino acids. CDR3 nucleotides: TGTGCCACCAGCAGGGCCCCACTAGCGGGAGAAACCTACGAGCAGTACTTC. Protein product: CATSRAPLAGETYEQYF.

This chain uses TRBV5-6 with TRBJ2-7; weak D call: TRBD2 (5 bases). Trimming shortened V by 0 bases and J by 2 bases, and 18 bases separated the two germline ends. The CDR3 sequence is 17 residues long. Germline CDR1 is SGHDT and CDR2 is YYEEEE. The CDR3 loop reads CASSLALVPYGAYEQYF. For the CDR3, the DNA is TGTGCCAGCAGCTTGGCCTTGGTCCCCTACGGGGCCTACGAGCAGTACTTC.

The chain links TRBV7-3 to TRBJ2-3, with TRBD2 matching over 11 bases. Per germline, CDR1 SGHTA and CDR2 FQGTGA. The trim removed 1 base at V and 2 bases at J, leaving 5 bases unmatched. This CDR3 comprises 17 residues. The chain's CDR3 is CASSLRIAGGNTDTQYF. CDR3 in DNA: TGTGCCAGCAGCTTAAGGATAGCGGGAGGGAACACAGATACGCAGTATTTT.

The chain combines TRBV28 with TRBJ2-2; D gene unclear. V was cut by 3 bases and J by 1 base, with 30 bases left in between. This CDR3 is built from 22 residues. CDR1 MDHEN and CDR2 SYDVKM come from the germline V gene. CDR3: CASSFFFSRRGPAFRNTGELFF. The CDR3 nucleotides are TGTGCCAGCAGTTTTTTCTTCTCGAGACGCGGTCCGGCCTTTAGGAACACCGGGGAGCTGTTTTTT.

The chain links TRBV29-1 to TRBJ2-1, with D possibly matching TRBD2 (5 bases). The CDR3 contains 18 residues. Trimming removed 3 bases at V and 4 bases at J, with 25 bases between. Germline V gives CDR1 SQVTM, CDR2 ANQGSEA. The CDR3, as DNA: TGCAGCGTTGATGTTAGCGATCCAACCGCGCCCGGGTACAATGAGCAGTTCTTC. Translation gives CSVDVSDPTAPGYNEQFF.

The CDR3: CASSAGTGSNQETQYF. The CDR3 coding sequence is TGTGCCAGCAGCGCCGGGACAGGGTCGAATCAAGAGACCCAGTACTTC. The chain employs TRBV7-6 and TRBJ2-5, with TRBD1 matching over 9 bases. This CDR3 has 16 amino acids. V dropped 5 bases and J dropped 2; count of bases not matched to a gene: 9. Looked up from germline, CDR1 is SGHVS and CDR2 is FNYEAQ.

This clone was picked up one time. The V and J genes are TRBV19 and TRBJ2-7, with D possibly TRBD1 on 6 matching bases. This CDR3 has 13 amino acids. Trimming removed 2 bases from V and 1 base from J, with 6 bases in between. The germline gives CDR1 LNHDA, CDR2 SQIVND (reference sequence). In DNA form, the CDR3 reads TGTGCCAGTAGTATAACAGGGTCCTACGAGCAGTACTTC. It codes for CASSITGSYEQYF.

This chain joins TRBV12-1 and TRBJ1-2; the D segment call TRBD1 is taken from the table without a DNA check. TRBV12-1 has pseudogene status. This CDR3 region has 15 residues. Here the CDR3 DNA reads TGTGCCAGCAGCTTTTGTCTGAAGGGGGCTAGGGGCTACACCTTC. Amino acids: CASSFCLKGARGYTF.